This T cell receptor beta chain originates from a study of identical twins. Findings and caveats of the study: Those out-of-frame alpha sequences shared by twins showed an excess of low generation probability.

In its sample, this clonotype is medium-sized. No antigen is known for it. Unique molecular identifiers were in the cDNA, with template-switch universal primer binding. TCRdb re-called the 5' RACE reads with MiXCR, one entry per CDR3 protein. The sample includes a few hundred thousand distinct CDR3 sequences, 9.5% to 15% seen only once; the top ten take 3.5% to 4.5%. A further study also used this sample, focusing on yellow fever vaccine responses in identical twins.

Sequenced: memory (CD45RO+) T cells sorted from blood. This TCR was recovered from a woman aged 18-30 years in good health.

The CDR3 nucleotides are TGTGCCAGCAGCCCCCGGGATAGCGGGAGGACTAACACCGGGGAGCTGTTTTTT. Protein product: CASSPRDSGRTNTGELFF. This chain joins TRBV7-9 and TRBJ2-2; 10 bases are a match to TRBD2. CDR3 length: 18 residues. Germline V gene lookup returns CDR1 SEHNR and CDR2 FQNEAQ (reference sequence). Unmatched junction bases numbered 11, after V lost 5 bases and J lost 2 bases. The variable domain in full, with the rest retrieved from reference TRBV7-9 and TRBJ2-2, is DTGVSQNPRHKITKRGQNVTFRCDPISEHNRLYWYRQTLGQGPEFLTYFQNEAQLEKSRLLSDRFSAERPKGSFSTLEIQRTEQGDSAMYLCASSPRDSGRTNTGELFFGEGSRLTVL.